Sequencing of this T cell receptor beta chain was carried out in a study of T cells after yellow fever vaccination. CDR3 length equals 13 residues. Germline V gene data show CDR1 as DFQATT and CDR2 as SNEGSKA (reference sequence). V was pared by 5 bases and J by 6 bases, with 14 bases between. Researchers made TCR cDNA using 5'RACE template switching, and this step added a universal primer site and UMIs. A single record per CDR3 protein comes from TCRdb applying MiXCR to the 5' RACE reads. Found here are 300,000 to 350,000 distinct CDR3 sequences, around 4.5% of them singletons; the top ten hold roughly a fifth. This clonotype occurred a few times. Its antigen is still unknown. Study results and limitations: Subsequent to the booster, the majority of primary-vaccination clones reappeared (around 95% CD4, about 90% CD8). Abundant clonotypes from the bulk population could get into FACS-sorted repertoires as contaminants.

The rearrangement uses TRBV20-1 and TRBJ1-5; D remains unclear. The receptor was derived from a man aged 18 to 35 who received the YFV17D yellow fever vaccine. Source: PBMCs, taken 15 days after the yellow fever booster vaccination. CDR3 sequence reads: CSAQEGIGQPQHF. CDR3 sequence (DNA): TGCAGTGCTCAGGAGGGAATCGGTCAGCCCCAGCATTTT.